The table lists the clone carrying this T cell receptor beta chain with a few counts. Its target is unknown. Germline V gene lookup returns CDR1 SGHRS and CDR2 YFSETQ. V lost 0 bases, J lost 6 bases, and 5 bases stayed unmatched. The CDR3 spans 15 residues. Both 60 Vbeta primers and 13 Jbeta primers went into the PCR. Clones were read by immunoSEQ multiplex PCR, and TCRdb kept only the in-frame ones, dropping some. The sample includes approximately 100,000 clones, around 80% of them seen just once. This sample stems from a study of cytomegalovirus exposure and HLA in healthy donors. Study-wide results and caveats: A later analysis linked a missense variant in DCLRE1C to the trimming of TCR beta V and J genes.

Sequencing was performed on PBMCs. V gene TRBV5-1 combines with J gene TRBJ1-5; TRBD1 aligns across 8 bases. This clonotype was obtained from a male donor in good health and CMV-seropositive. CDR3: CASSLDGQGGQPQHF. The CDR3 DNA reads TGCGCCAGCAGCTTGGATGGACAGGGAGGTCAGCCCCAGCATTTT.